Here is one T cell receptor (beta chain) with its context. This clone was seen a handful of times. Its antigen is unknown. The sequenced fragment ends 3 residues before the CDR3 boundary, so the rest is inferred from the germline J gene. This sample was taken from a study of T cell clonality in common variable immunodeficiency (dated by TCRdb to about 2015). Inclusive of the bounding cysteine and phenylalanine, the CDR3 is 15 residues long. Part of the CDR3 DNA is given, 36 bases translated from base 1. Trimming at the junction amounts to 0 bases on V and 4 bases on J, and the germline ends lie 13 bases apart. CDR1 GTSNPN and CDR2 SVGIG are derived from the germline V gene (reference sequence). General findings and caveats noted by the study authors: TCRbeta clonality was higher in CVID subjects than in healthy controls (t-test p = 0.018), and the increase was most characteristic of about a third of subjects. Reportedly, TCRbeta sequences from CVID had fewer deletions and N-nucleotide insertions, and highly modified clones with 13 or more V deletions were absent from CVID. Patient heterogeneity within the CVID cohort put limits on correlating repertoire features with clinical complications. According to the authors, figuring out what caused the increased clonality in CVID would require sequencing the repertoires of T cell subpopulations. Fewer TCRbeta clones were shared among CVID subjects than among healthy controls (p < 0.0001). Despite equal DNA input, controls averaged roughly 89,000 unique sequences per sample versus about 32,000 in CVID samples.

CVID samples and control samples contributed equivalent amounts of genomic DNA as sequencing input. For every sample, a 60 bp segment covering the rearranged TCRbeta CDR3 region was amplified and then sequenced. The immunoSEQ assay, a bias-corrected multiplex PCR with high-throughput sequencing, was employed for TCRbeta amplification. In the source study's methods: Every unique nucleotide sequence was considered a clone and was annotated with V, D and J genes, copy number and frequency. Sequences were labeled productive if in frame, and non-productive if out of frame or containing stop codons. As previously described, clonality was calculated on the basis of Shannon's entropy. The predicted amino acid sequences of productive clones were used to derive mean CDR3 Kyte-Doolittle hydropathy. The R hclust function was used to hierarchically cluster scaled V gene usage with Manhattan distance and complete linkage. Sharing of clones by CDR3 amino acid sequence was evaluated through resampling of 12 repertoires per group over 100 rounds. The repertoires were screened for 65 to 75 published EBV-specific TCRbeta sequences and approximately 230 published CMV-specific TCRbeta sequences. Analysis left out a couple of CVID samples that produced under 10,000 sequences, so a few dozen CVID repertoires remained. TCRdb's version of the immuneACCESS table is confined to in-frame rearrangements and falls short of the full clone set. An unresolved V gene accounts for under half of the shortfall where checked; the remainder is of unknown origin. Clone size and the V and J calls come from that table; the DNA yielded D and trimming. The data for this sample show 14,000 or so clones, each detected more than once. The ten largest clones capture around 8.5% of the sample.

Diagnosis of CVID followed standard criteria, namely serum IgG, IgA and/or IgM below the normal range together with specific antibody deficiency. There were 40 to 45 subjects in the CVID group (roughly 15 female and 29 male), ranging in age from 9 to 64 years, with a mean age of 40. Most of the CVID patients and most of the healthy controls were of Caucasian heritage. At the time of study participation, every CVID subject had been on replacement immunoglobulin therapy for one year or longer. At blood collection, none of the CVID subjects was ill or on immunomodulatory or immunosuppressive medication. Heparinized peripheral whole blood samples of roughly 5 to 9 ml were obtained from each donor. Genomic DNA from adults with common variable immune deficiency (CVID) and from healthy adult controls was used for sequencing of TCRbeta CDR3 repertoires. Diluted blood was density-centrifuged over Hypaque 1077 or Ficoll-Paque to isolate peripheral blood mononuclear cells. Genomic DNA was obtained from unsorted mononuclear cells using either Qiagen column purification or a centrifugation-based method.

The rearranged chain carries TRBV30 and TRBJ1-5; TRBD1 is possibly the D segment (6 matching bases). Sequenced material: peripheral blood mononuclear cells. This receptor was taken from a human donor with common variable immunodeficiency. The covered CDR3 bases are TGTGCCTGGAGTGTACAGGGATCTCTGAATCAGCCC. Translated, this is CAWSVQGSLNQP. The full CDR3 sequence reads CAWSVQGSLNQPQHF.